Detailed here is one T cell receptor (beta chain). What it binds is not known. The data belong to a study of cytotoxic CD8 clonotypes in ibrutinib-treated CLL. Study-level background: Response samples were obtained once patients had received a median 12 months of treatment, range 6 to 36. Study-wide findings and caveats: Researchers report that baseline clonality outpaced age-matched healthy donors and tracked circulating CD8+ T-cell counts.

Profiling relied on immunoSEQ multiplex PCR, and the TCRdb table lists in-frame clones only, not all of them. The top ten hold around 2.7% of the sample, which has roughly 150,000 clones, roughly 88% seen once. The clonotype was recovered from a human donor with chronic lymphocytic leukemia. This sample comprised PBMCs, obtained at disease progression, from a patient treated with ibrutinib.

Written as DNA, the CDR3 is TGTGCCAGCAGCCCTAGCGGGACGTTCCAAGAGACCCAGTACTTC. Amino acids: CASSPSGTFQETQYF. The gene calls are TRBV5-4 and TRBJ2-5; 9 bases match TRBD2. CDR1 and CDR2 (germline): SGHNT, YYREEE (reference sequence). Trimming at V came to 4 bases and at J to 1 base, leaving 5 bases not matched to a gene. This CDR3 is 15 amino acids long.